This T cell receptor (beta chain) was retrieved from a study of CD4 T cells in relation to SARS-CoV-2 and coronaviruses. On the study more broadly: Shared crossreactive spike epitopes were mapped to their HLA restriction.

Clones were read by immunoSEQ multiplex PCR, and TCRdb kept only the in-frame ones, dropping some. The table has around 28,000 clones, roughly 82% seen once. V was pared by 1 base and J by 4 bases, with 0 bases of the junction left unmatched. Germline CDR1 and CDR2: MGHRA and YSYEKL. This CDR3 has 14 residues. A note on this clone: The target antigen is unknown.

Naive or memory CD4+ cells were cultured 1:1 with T cell-depleted PBMCs plus CEF. This clonotype was obtained from an adult with COVID-19. V and J are TRBV4-1 and TRBJ2-5, with 10 bases matching TRBD2. Sequencing was carried out using memory CD4+ T cells from PBMCs, cultured in vitro. DNA for the CDR3: TGCGCCAGCAGCCAAGGACTAGCGGGAGAGACCCAGTACTTC. It codes for CASSQGLAGETQYF.